What follows are 25 T cell receptor beta chains derived from one specimen sequenced in a study of quantifying T cell responses using KT2 cells. Looking at the study overall: cDNA was made from DNase-treated RNA using alpha and beta constant primers.

The cDNA 3' end received a ligated oligonucleotide with a UMI. First-round PCR used about 4 cycles and beta primers RC1.1 and RC1.2 covering TRBC1 and TRBC2. MiXCR, applied by TCRdb to the UMI-ligation and nested PCR reads, yields one record per CDR3 protein. The repertoire holds about 30,000 distinct CDR3 sequences, with 7.3% as singletons. The sample taken for sequencing was PBMCs spiked with cells of the T cell clone KT2. The receptors here all came from a human donor.

This clonotype was seen a handful of times. This rearrangement joins TRBV18 to TRBJ2-3, with D uncertain. This CDR3 has 12 amino acids. CDR1 is KGHSH and CDR2 is LQKENI in the germline V gene. Trimming cost V 2 bases and J 6 bases, with 6 bases left between them. The CDR3 nucleotides read TGTGCCAGCTCACCAACCTCGGATACGCAGTATTTT. Its translation: CASSPTSDTQYF.

This clonotype was picked up many times. V usage is TRBV11-2 and J usage is TRBJ2-7, with 7 nucleotides matching TRBD1. This CDR3 contains 16 residues. The junction had 12 bases not matched to a gene; V was cut back by 5 bases and J by 2 bases. Germline values: CDR1 SGHAT, CDR2 FQNNGV. The CDR3 is CASSPATGMKPYEQYF. The CDR3 DNA follows: TGTGCCAGCAGCCCAGCGACAGGGATGAAACCCTACGAGCAGTACTTC.

This clonotype was seen repeatedly, ten times or more. The rearrangement uses TRBV29-1 and TRBJ2-7; D assignment may be TRBD1 or TRBD2 (6 bases each). CDR3 length: 15 amino acids. Trimming took off 6 bases at V and 7 bases at J, with 25 bases between the two ends. Germline CDR1 reads SQVTM; CDR2 reads ANQGSEA. CDR3 residues: CSVRPVEWGAQEQYF. In DNA form, the CDR3 reads TGCAGCGTGAGGCCCGTTGAGTGGGGGGCGCAAGAGCAGTACTTC.

This clonotype was detected a few times. The chain joins TRBV6-1 to TRBJ2-1; TRBD2 agrees at 9 bases. V was pared by 7 bases and J by 4 bases, with 14 bases of the junction left unmatched. Germline CDR1 MNHNS, CDR2 SASEGT. The CDR3 extends over 17 amino acids. CDR3 DNA sequence: TGTGCCAGCAATCCCGGGCTAGCGGGGCGGGCGTACAATGAGCAGTTCTTC. Translated, it gives CASNPGLAGRAYNEQFF.

This clonotype was seen repeatedly, ten times or more. The chain employs TRBV6-5 and TRBJ1-2; D might be TRBD1 (6 bases). The CDR3 runs to 15 residues. Per germline, CDR1 MNHEY and CDR2 SVGAGI. The V gene lost 2 bases and the J gene lost 4 bases, with 14 bases spanning the gap. This CDR3 is CASSYDGGLGYGYTF. The CDR3 nucleotides read TGTGCCAGCAGTTACGATGGGGGGCTTGGCTATGGCTACACCTTC.

In its sample, this clonotype was seen a few times. The chain recombines TRBV10-3 with TRBJ2-5; TRBD2 might be the D (6 bases). Germline V gene sequence: CDR1 ENHRY, CDR2 SYGVKD. V was cut by 6 bases and J by 3 bases, with 11 bases left in between. The CDR3 loop spans 13 amino acids. Here the CDR3 reads CAIRSSAEETQYF. The CDR3 region has the DNA TGTGCCATCAGATCTAGCGCCGAAGAGACCCAGTACTTC.

This clonotype showed up many times. The rearrangement joins TRBV28 to TRBJ2-7; 12 nucleotides agree with TRBD1. The CDR3 extends over 15 amino acids. Germline V gene data show CDR1 as MDHEN and CDR2 as SYDVKM. V was clipped by 5 bases and J by 2 bases; unmatched bases: 4. The DNA of the CDR3 is TGTGCCAGCAGTGGGACAGGGGGCGGGACCTACGAGCAGTACTTC. Amino acids: CASSGTGGGTYEQYF. Variable domain in full (rest from reference TRBV28 and TRBJ2-7): DVKVTQSSRYLVKRTGEKVFLECVQDMDHENMFWYRQDPGLGLRLIYFSYDVKMKEKGDIPEGYSVSREKKERFSLILESASTNQTSMYLCASSGTGGGTYEQYFGPGTRLTVT.

As to this clonotype: A much larger clone differs by one base, so this may be a read error. The rearrangement joins TRBV27 to TRBJ2-5; possibly TRBD1 or TRBD2 for D (5 bases each). CDR3 length equals 13 residues. Trimming pared 5 bases from V and 7 bases from J, leaving 14 bases between. Germline V gives CDR1 MNHEY, CDR2 SMNVEV (reference sequence). The CDR3: CASSTGRPGTQYF. CDR3 DNA: TGTGCCAGCAGTACGGGACGCCCGGGGACCCAGTACTTC.

The CDR3 DNA is TGCAGTGCTATCCTAGCGGGAGGTGTTAACATTCAGTACTTC. It specifies CSAILAGGVNIQYF. This chain connects TRBV20-1 to TRBJ2-4; 11 bases agree with TRBD2. This CDR3 spans 14 amino acids. The J segment lost 7 bases and the V segment lost 4 bases, leaving 6 bases of the junction unmatched. Germline assignment: CDR1 DFQATT and CDR2 SNEGSKA (reference sequence).

This clonotype was recorded at least ten times. The chain carries TRBV7-2 and TRBJ2-4; D not resolved. The V and J ends lost 5 bases and 4 bases respectively, with 21 bases between them. Germline loops: CDR1 SGHTA, CDR2 FQGNSA. The CDR3 loop spans 17 amino acids. The CDR3 spells CASSPTAPRRGKNIQYF. CDR3 DNA sequence: TGTGCCAGCAGCCCCACGGCCCCGCGGCGAGGAAAAAACATTCAGTACTTC.

This clonotype showed up just a few times. This chain links TRBV3-1 with TRBJ2-3, with 8 nucleotides matching TRBD2. The V segment lost 6 bases and the J segment 2 bases; nucleotides outside the gene matches: 4. The CDR3 loop spans 14 amino acids. Germline V gives CDR1 LGHDT, CDR2 YNNKEL (reference sequence). CDR3 coding DNA: TGTGCCAGCAGACGGGGGGGGGCCACAGATACGCAGTATTTT. This encodes CASRRGGATDTQYF.

J is TRBJ1-6 and V is TRBV7-2; D remains ambiguous. This CDR3 region has 12 residues. V was clipped by 0 bases and J by 8 bases, with 2 bases between them. Germline loops: CDR1 SGHTA, CDR2 FQGNSA. CDR3 DNA: TGTGCCAGCAGCTTAGCCTATTCACCCCTCCACTTT. It encodes CASSLAYSPLHF.

A note on this clonotype: A read error may explain this, as a much larger clone is one base away. The rearrangement uses TRBV10-2 and TRBJ2-5; 7 bases agree with TRBD2. The CDR3 extends over 14 amino acids. V lost 10 bases and J lost 4; bases outside the gene matches: 12. The germline V gene encodes CDR1 WSHSY and CDR2 SAAADI. The CDR3 nucleotides read TGCGCCAACCGCTCGGGGCGGGAGAGAGAGACCCAGTACTTC. Its protein is CANRSGRERETQYF.

This clonotype was detected a few times. The gene calls are TRBV6-1 and TRBJ2-5; 16 bases agree with TRBD2. The CDR3 has 19 residues. V lost 6 bases and J lost 6; bases outside the gene matches: 16. CDR1 is MNHNS and CDR2 is SASEGT in the germline V gene. The CDR3 nucleotides are TGTGCCAGCAGCCCACGTTCCGGGACTAGCGGGGGGGCTTCGAAGACCCAGTACTTC. Amino acids: CASSPRSGTSGGASKTQYF.

This clonotype showed up just a few times. The V and J genes are TRBV29-1 and TRBJ2-7, with 10 bases that match TRBD2. Trimming cost V 6 bases and J 6 bases; bases outside gene matches: 11. CDR1 and CDR2 from the germline V gene are SQVTM and ANQGSEA. This CDR3 is built from 14 residues. The CDR3 here is CSVRLAGSESEQYF. The CDR3 coding sequence is TGCAGCGTGCGACTAGCGGGCTCCGAGAGCGAGCAGTACTTC.

The DNA for the CDR3 is TGTGCCAGCACTCCAGGGAAGGGCTATGGCTACACCTTC. Protein product: CASTPGKGYGYTF. This sequence joins TRBV25-1 and TRBJ1-2; D is possibly TRBD1 (5 bases). This CDR3 is 13 amino acids long. V gave up 7 bases and J gave up 4 bases, with 13 bases separating them. Germline V gene sequence: CDR1 MGHDK, CDR2 SYGVNS.

The table lists this clonotype with a few counts. The rearrangement links TRBV7-9 to TRBJ1-2, with a tentative D call TRBD1 (6 bases). Germline lookup yields CDR1 SEHNR and CDR2 FQNEAQ (reference sequence). Trimming took 5 bases from V and 5 from J, leaving 15 bases between them. The CDR3 length is 14 residues. This chain's CDR3 is CASSARGGGYGYTF. CDR3 nucleotide sequence: TGTGCCAGCAGCGCTCGGGGGGGCGGATATGGCTACACCTTC.

This clonotype was picked up a small number of times. The V call is TRBV6-5, the J call TRBJ2-7; D remains ambiguous. The germline V and J ends were trimmed by 2 bases and 3 bases, with 20 bases remaining between them. The CDR3 is 17 residues long. Germline loops: CDR1 MNHEY, CDR2 SVGAGI. CDR3 residues: CASSYTSGLGPGYEQYF. CDR3 nucleotides: TGTGCCAGCAGTTACACAAGTGGCCTAGGTCCCGGCTACGAGCAGTACTTC.

Many counts were recorded for this clonotype. V gene TRBV7-6 combines with J gene TRBJ2-2; no reliable D call. In germline, CDR1 is SGHVS, CDR2 FNYEAQ. The CDR3 contains 15 residues. Trimming removed 2 bases at V and 1 base at J, with 8 bases between. The CDR3 sequence is CASSLNPMNTGELFF. CDR3 coding DNA: TGTGCCAGCAGCTTAAACCCCATGAACACCGGGGAGCTGTTTTTT.

This chain uses TRBV14 with TRBJ1-1, with 7 bases identical to TRBD1. There are 13 residues in the CDR3. The V segment lost 4 bases and the J segment 10 bases; nucleotides outside the gene matches: 9. Germline lookup yields CDR1 SGHDN and CDR2 FVKESK. CDR3 nucleotides: TGTGCCAGCAGCCTTATCGACAGGGATAGAGCTTTCTTT. Residues: CASSLIDRDRAFF.

The table lists this clonotype with many counts. This chain uses TRBV13 with TRBJ2-5, with 9 bases matching TRBD2. Trimming cost V 6 bases and J 5 bases; bases outside gene matches: 13. Germline CDR1 is PRHDT and CDR2 is FYEKMQ (reference sequence). The CDR3 sequence is 16 residues long. The CDR3 DNA reads TGTGCCAGCAGTCCCCCAAGGCGGGAGGGCCTCGAGACCCAGTACTTC. Translated, it gives CASSPPRREGLETQYF.

This clonotype has a handful of counts. The chain couples TRBV29-1 to TRBJ2-2; possible D gene TRBD2, 5 bases. The germline V gene encodes CDR1 SQVTM and CDR2 ANQGSEA. With 5 bases removed from V and 3 bases from J, the gap between germline ends came to 7 bases. The CDR3 extends over 12 amino acids. The DNA of the CDR3 is TGCAGCGTTAGAGGGCACACCGGGGAGCTGTTTTTT. Its translation: CSVRGHTGELFF.

This clonotype was seen a handful of times. The rearrangement uses TRBV12-3 or TRBV12-4 and TRBJ2-3; a possible D gene is TRBD1 (5 bases). V was trimmed by 8 bases and J by 1 base, leaving 22 bases between them. This CDR3 has 17 amino acids. The CDR3 region is CASRSNLGAVGTDTQYF. The CDR3 DNA reads TGTGCCAGCCGCTCGAACCTAGGGGCCGTGGGCACAGATACGCAGTATTTT.

This chain connects TRBV4-3 to TRBJ2-7; D is uncertain. The V and J ends lost 3 bases and 3 bases respectively, with 9 bases between them. This CDR3 has 13 amino acids. The germline CDR1 and CDR2 sequences are LGHNA and YSLEER. The CDR3 DNA is TGCGCCAGCAGCCAGGCTTCGGGCTACGAGCAGTACTTC. Its translation: CASSQASGYEQYF.

This clonotype was seen at least ten times. The J gene is TRBJ1-1, the V gene TRBV28; 8 bases are shared with TRBD1. Germline lookup yields CDR1 MDHEN and CDR2 SYDVKM. CDR3 length: 13 residues. The trim removed 3 bases at V and 5 bases at J, leaving 2 bases unmatched. CDR3: CASSFDRGTEAFF. The CDR3 bases are TGTGCCAGCAGTTTCGACAGGGGTACTGAAGCTTTCTTT.